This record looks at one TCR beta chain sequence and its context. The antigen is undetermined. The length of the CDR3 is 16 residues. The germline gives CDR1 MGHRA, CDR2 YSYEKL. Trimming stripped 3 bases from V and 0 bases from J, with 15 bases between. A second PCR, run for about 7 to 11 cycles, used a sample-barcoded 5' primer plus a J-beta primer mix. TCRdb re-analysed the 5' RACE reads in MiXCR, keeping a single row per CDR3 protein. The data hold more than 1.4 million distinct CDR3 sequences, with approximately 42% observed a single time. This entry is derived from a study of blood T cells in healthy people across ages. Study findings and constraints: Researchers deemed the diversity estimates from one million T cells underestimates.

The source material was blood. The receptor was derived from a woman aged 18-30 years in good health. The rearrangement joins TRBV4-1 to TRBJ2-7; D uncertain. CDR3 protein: CASSQGLGRSSYEQYF. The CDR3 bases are TGCGCCAGCAGCCAGGGGTTAGGCAGGAGCTCCTACGAGCAGTACTTC.